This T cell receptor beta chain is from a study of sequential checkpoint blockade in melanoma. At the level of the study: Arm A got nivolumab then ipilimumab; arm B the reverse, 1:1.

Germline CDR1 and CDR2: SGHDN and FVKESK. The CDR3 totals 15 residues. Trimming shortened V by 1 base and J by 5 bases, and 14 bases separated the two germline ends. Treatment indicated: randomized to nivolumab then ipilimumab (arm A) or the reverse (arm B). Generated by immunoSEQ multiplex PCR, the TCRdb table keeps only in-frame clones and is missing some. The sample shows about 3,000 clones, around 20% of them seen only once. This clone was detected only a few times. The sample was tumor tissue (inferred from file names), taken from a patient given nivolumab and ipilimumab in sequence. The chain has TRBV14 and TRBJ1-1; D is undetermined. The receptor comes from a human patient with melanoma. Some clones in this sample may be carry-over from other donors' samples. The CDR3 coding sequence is TGTGCCAGCAGCCAAGGAGGAGCCTTTTCTACTGAAGCTTTCTTT. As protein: CASSQGGAFSTEAFF.